This TCR beta chain was sequenced in a study of beta chain features in type 1 diabetes. Trimming stripped 11 bases from V and 8 bases from J, with 27 bases between. CDR1 and CDR2 from the germline V gene are SGHTA and FQGNSA. The CDR3 totals 16 residues. The study reverse transcribed the entire isolated RNA, so it sequenced expressed TCRB transcripts. Clones were sequenced by immunoSEQ multiplex PCR, and TCRdb holds only the in-frame ones, with some missing. The data contain 400,000 to 600,000 clones, roughly 31% of them seen just once; the ten biggest clones take up roughly 0.066%. The V and J genes are TRBV7-2 and TRBJ2-2; possibly TRBD2 for D (6 bases). Specimen: naive CD4+ T cells from blood. This receptor was identified in a young man in good health. The CDR3 region is CAGSRGSGTLVGELFF. The DNA for the CDR3 is TGTGCCGGATCGCGAGGATCAGGGACTCTCGTGGGGGAGCTGTTTTTT.